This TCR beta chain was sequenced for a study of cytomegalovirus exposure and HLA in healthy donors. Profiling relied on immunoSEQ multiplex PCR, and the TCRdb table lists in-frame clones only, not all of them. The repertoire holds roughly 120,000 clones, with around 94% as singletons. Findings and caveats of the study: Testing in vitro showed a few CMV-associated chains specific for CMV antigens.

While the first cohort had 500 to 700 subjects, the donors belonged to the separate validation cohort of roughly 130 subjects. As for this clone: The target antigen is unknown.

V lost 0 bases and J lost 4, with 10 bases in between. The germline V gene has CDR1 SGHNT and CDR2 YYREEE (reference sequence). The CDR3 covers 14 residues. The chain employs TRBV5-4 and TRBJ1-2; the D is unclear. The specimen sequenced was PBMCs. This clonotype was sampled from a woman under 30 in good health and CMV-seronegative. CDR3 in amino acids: CASSLEGGGYGYTF. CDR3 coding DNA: TGTGCCAGCAGCTTGGAGGGTGGAGGCTATGGCTACACCTTC. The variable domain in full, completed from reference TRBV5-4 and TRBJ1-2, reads ETGVTQSPTHLIKTRGQQVTLRCSSQSGHNTVSWYQQALGQGPQFIFQYYREEENGRGNFPPRFSGLQFPNYSSELNVNALELDDSALYLCASSLEGGGYGYTFGSGTRLTVV.